The count of the clone carrying this T cell receptor beta chain is one. Its specificity is not known. This record belongs to a study of identifying expanded T cells in peripheral blood. Overall study results and limits: Variance in clone template counts between roughly two-week samples significantly increased with total template count across all healthy donors. About 1.2 clones differed between technical replicates, versus about 15 and 19 over time.

Collection occurred without any documented infections or immune events in donors. The table came from immunoSEQ multiplex PCR; TCRdb's copy has only in-frame clones and leaves some out. The sample has 85,000 to 100,000 clones, more than 70% seen once. The sequence derives from a person aged 18-69 years in good health. The sample taken for sequencing was blood.

The CDR3 loop is CASSVVGAGGTDTQYF. DNA for the CDR3: TGTGCCAGCAGCGTAGTGGGCGCAGGGGGCACAGATACGCAGTATTTT. The J gene is TRBJ2-3, the V gene TRBV9, with a weak D call TRBD1 (6 bases). CDR1 and CDR2 (germline): SGDLS, YYNGEE. The ends were cut back, 0 bases at V and 1 base at J, with 12 bases in the middle. CDR3 length equals 16 residues.